Listed below are T cell receptor beta chains from one sample, sequenced in a study of post-analysis software for immune sequencing data. TCRdb fed the PCR reads into MiXCR, producing one record per CDR3 protein. The sample carries about half a million distinct CDR3 sequences, 34% recorded once. The specimen sequenced was blood. Source of these receptors: a girl aged 2 to 17 with multiple sclerosis. Each CDR3 is given with its conserved first and last residue. D genes are given only for firm matches. A clone size is listed for some rows: how often the clone was seen (once, few, many), or a class if it is expanded.

D gene: TRBD2; V gene: TRBV6-5; J gene: TRBJ2-3; clone size: -; CDR3 DNA: TGTGCCACCAAACAGTTGCGGGGGGTATCAGATACGCAGTATTTT; CDR3 protein: CATKQLRGVSDTQYF
D gene: TRBD1; V gene: TRBV10-3; J gene: TRBJ2-7; clone size: -; CDR3 DNA: TGTGCCATCCAGGTAGGGACAGGGGTGGAAGATAACGAGCAGTACTTC; CDR3 protein: CAIQVGTGVEDNEQYF
D gene: -; V gene: TRBV7-9; J gene: TRBJ1-5; clone size: few; CDR3 DNA: TGTGCCAGCAGCTTAGCGGAACGGCAGCCCCAGCATTTT; CDR3 protein: CASSLAERQPQHF
D gene: -; V gene: TRBV7-3; J gene: TRBJ2-7; clone size: -; CDR3 DNA: TGTGCCAGCAGCCCCCAGCCCGGGGACTACGAGCAGTACTTC; CDR3 protein: CASSPQPGDYEQYF
D gene: TRBD2; V gene: TRBV28; J gene: TRBJ2-5; clone size: few; CDR3 DNA: TGTGCCAGCAGTTCCCGACTAGCGGGGGTCGACCAAGAGACCCAGTACTTC; CDR3 protein: CASSSRLAGVDQETQYF
D gene: -; V gene: TRBV20-1; J gene: TRBJ2-1; clone size: -; CDR3 DNA: TGCAGTGCTAGAGATCTGGGCTCTAGTGGGAATGAGCAGTTCTTC; CDR3 protein: CSARDLGSSGNEQFF
D gene: -; V gene: TRBV10-3; J gene: TRBJ2-7; clone size: few; CDR3 DNA: TGTGCCATTCGATCGGGAAACGAGCAGTACTTC; CDR3 protein: CAIRSGNEQYF
D gene: TRBD2; V gene: TRBV5-1; J gene: TRBJ2-3; clone size: few; CDR3 DNA: TGCGCCAGCAGCCCTCGTCTAGCGGGGGAGACAGATACGCAGTATTTT; CDR3 protein: CASSPRLAGETDTQYF
D gene: TRBD1; V gene: TRBV5-1; J gene: TRBJ2-1; clone size: -; CDR3 DNA: TGCGCCAGCAGCCCGACAGGGCGGTCGGTTGTCAATGAGCAGTTCTTC; CDR3 protein: CASSPTGRSVVNEQFF
D gene: -; V gene: TRBV5-1; J gene: TRBJ2-7; clone size: few; CDR3 DNA: TGCGCCAGCAGCTTGGGATGGGCCTACGAGCAGTACTTC; CDR3 protein: CASSLGWAYEQYF
D gene: TRBD1; V gene: TRBV7-9; J gene: TRBJ2-7; clone size: -; CDR3 DNA: TGTGCCAGCAGCTTCCCCGGGACAGTTACCTACGAGCAGTACTTC; CDR3 protein: CASSFPGTVTYEQYF
D gene: TRBD2; V gene: TRBV6-2/TRBV6-3; J gene: TRBJ2-2; clone size: -; CDR3 DNA: TGTGCCAGCAGTTACGAGCGCGGGGGGGCCCGGACCGGGGAGCTGTTTTTT; CDR3 protein: CASSYERGGARTGELFF
D gene: TRBD1; V gene: TRBV29-1; J gene: TRBJ1-1; clone size: -; CDR3 DNA: TGCAGCGCCGCCGTTAGGACAGGGAGCGCTGAAGCTTTCTTT; CDR3 protein: CSAAVRTGSAEAFF
D gene: -; V gene: TRBV5-1; J gene: TRBJ2-5; clone size: -; CDR3 DNA: TGCGCCAGCAAAGCAGGGGAGACCCAGTACTTC; CDR3 protein: CASKAGETQYF
D gene: TRBD1; V gene: TRBV4-2; J gene: TRBJ1-2; clone size: -; CDR3 DNA: TGTGCCAGCAACCCCTCGACAGGGGATTATGGCTACACCTTC; CDR3 protein: CASNPSTGDYGYTF
D gene: -; V gene: TRBV28; J gene: TRBJ2-3; clone size: few; CDR3 DNA: TGTGCCAGCACCGAGGGGGGGGGCCGCACAGATACGCAGTATTTT; CDR3 protein: CASTEGGGRTDTQYF
D gene: -; V gene: TRBV20-1; J gene: TRBJ1-6; clone size: -; CDR3 DNA: TGCAGTGCTACCACTGGGAATTCACCCCTCCACTTT; CDR3 protein: CSATTGNSPLHF
D gene: -; V gene: TRBV18; J gene: TRBJ1-2; clone size: few; CDR3 DNA: TGTGCCAGCTCATCCATGGAGGGCTACACCTTC; CDR3 protein: CASSSMEGYTF
D gene: TRBD1; V gene: TRBV18; J gene: TRBJ1-1; clone size: few; CDR3 DNA: TGTGCCAGCTCACCGGGACAGGGGGTTTTGACTGAAGCTTTCTTT; CDR3 protein: CASSPGQGVLTEAFF
D gene: -; V gene: TRBV7-2; J gene: TRBJ2-1; clone size: few; CDR3 DNA: TGTGCCAGCAGCCCCCCTGAGGGTATGACCCATGAGCAGTTCTTC; CDR3 protein: CASSPPEGMTHEQFF
D gene: -; V gene: TRBV6-6; J gene: TRBJ1-2; clone size: -; CDR3 DNA: TGTGCCAGCAGCCTACAGGGAGCCTTCTATGGCTACACCTTC; CDR3 protein: CASSLQGAFYGYTF
D gene: -; V gene: TRBV5-1; J gene: TRBJ2-7; clone size: -; CDR3 DNA: TGCGCCAGCAGCTTTAATGTCCAGGGGGAGCAGTACTTC; CDR3 protein: CASSFNVQGEQYF
D gene: -; V gene: TRBV20-1; J gene: TRBJ2-1; clone size: -; CDR3 DNA: TGCAGTCTAGGAAGGGCGGGGACGAGCTCCTACAATGAGCAGTTCTTC; CDR3 protein: CSLGRAGTSSYNEQFF
D gene: -; V gene: TRBV5-1; J gene: TRBJ2-1; clone size: -; CDR3 DNA: TGCGCCAGCAGCTTAACAGGGCTCGATGAGCAGTTCTTC; CDR3 protein: CASSLTGLDEQFF
D gene: TRBD1; V gene: TRBV4-1; J gene: TRBJ1-1; clone size: -; CDR3 DNA: TGCGCCAGCAGGTCCCGGACAGGGATCATCGGGGCTTTCTTT; CDR3 protein: CASRSRTGIIGAFF
D gene: TRBD2; V gene: TRBV5-5; J gene: TRBJ2-4; clone size: -; CDR3 DNA: TGTGCCAGCAGCCTTGGGAGGGGCCTGGGGGACATTCAGTACTTC; CDR3 protein: CASSLGRGLGDIQYF
D gene: -; V gene: TRBV29-1; J gene: TRBJ2-1; clone size: -; CDR3 DNA: TGCAGCGTTGGTCACCTCAATGAGCAGTTCTTC; CDR3 protein: CSVGHLNEQFF
D gene: -; V gene: TRBV11-3; J gene: TRBJ2-5; clone size: -; CDR3 DNA: TGTGCCAGCAGCTTAGTAACGGGGGACTGGGAGACCCAGTACTTC; CDR3 protein: CASSLVTGDWETQYF
D gene: TRBD2; V gene: TRBV7-2; J gene: TRBJ2-5; clone size: -; CDR3 DNA: TGTGCCAGCAGCGAGGGACTAGCGGGAGAGACCCAGTACTTC; CDR3 protein: CASSEGLAGETQYF
D gene: -; V gene: TRBV20-1; J gene: TRBJ2-3; clone size: -; CDR3 DNA: TGCAGTGCTAGAGATAGTACTAGCACAGATACGCAGTATTTT; CDR3 protein: CSARDSTSTDTQYF
D gene: -; V gene: TRBV5-1; J gene: TRBJ2-1; clone size: -; CDR3 DNA: TGCGCCAGCAGCCTATATGGTGACAGCTCCTACAATGAGCAGTTCTTC; CDR3 protein: CASSLYGDSSYNEQFF